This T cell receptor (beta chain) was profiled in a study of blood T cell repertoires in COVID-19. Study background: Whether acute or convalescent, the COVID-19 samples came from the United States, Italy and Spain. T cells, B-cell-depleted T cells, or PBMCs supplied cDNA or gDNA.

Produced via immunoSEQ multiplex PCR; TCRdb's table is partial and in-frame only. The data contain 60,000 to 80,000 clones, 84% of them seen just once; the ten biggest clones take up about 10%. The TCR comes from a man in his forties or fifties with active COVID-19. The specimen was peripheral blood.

CDR3 region: CASSLNYGYTF. The CDR3 DNA follows: TGTGCCAGCAGCCTTAACTATGGCTACACCTTC. The chain employs TRBV9 and TRBJ1-2, with unresolved D. Deletions cut 4 bases from V and 1 base from J, with 2 bases between. This CDR3 comprises 11 residues. Germline lookup yields CDR1 SGDLS and CDR2 YYNGEE.